This TCR beta chain appears in the sequencing data of a study of cytomegalovirus exposure and HLA in healthy donors. Across the whole study: It was reported in a later analysis that the 100 to 150 validation repertoires used the same platform as the 550 to 850 first-cohort repertoires.

Sequenced by immunoSEQ multiplex PCR; TCRdb stores in-frame clones only, minus some. The profile shows 82,000 or so clones, around 92% of them singletons. V dropped 8 bases and J dropped 0; count of bases not matched to a gene: 7. Germline CDR1 and CDR2: ENHRY and SYGVKD. This CDR3 region has 14 residues. Concerning this clone: Its antigen remains unknown.

Overall study findings and caveats: The majority of TCR sequences were rare, yet some public TCRs appeared in many donors.

The sequenced material came from PBMCs. The TCR sequence derives from a man younger than 30 in good health and CMV-seronegative. The chain employs TRBV10-3 and TRBJ2-7, with TRBD1 matching over 7 bases. This CDR3 reads CAIAHRDSSYEQYF. Written as DNA, the CDR3 is TGTGCCATCGCACACCGGGACAGCTCCTACGAGCAGTACTTC.